This is a list of T cell receptor beta chains from one sample in a study of glioma-infiltrating T cells. TCRdb passed the multiplex PCR reads through MiXCR, listing each CDR3 protein once. The sample records about 140,000 distinct CDR3 sequences, around 40% being singletons. Sequencing used glioma tissue, nonneoplastic brain tissue, or PBMCs (not recorded which). The receptors were gathered from a human donor with low-grade glioma or glioblastoma, undergoing nonglioma brain surgery, or in good health (not recorded which). Each CDR3 is given with its conserved first and last residue. A D gene is named only where the DNA matches it firmly. A row's size may be missing; if present it is once, few, many or a size class.

D: TRBD2; J: TRBJ2-7; V: TRBV6-6; size: few; CDR3: CASSYSLAGAQSYEQYF; DNA: TGTGCCAGCAGTTACTCATTAGCGGGGGCGCAATCCTACGAGCAGTACTTC
D: -; J: TRBJ1-1; V: TRBV30; size: -; CDR3: CAGDSDSMKAFF; DNA: TGTGCCGGGGATTCGGACAGCATGAAAGCTTTCTTT
D: -; J: TRBJ2-5; V: TRBV4-1; size: -; CDR3: CASSQGNGQETQYF; DNA: TGCGCCAGCAGCCAAGGGAACGGACAAGAGACCCAGTACTTC
D: TRBD1; J: TRBJ2-1; V: TRBV2; size: few; CDR3: CASRTGTGLGNEQFF; DNA: TGTGCCAGCAGGACCGGGACAGGGTTAGGCAATGAGCAGTTCTTC
D: TRBD2; J: TRBJ2-3; V: TRBV28; size: -; CDR3: CATSRGVPEDTQYF; DNA: TGTGCCACTTCCCGGGGGGTTCCCGAAGATACGCAGTATTTT
D: -; J: TRBJ1-1; V: TRBV6-6; size: few; CDR3: CASSYEKGMGEAFF; DNA: TGTGCCAGCAGTTACGAAAAGGGGATGGGGGAAGCTTTCTTT
D: -; J: TRBJ2-7; V: TRBV4-1; size: -; CDR3: CASSQDIRVSYEQYF; DNA: TGCGCCAGCAGCCAAGACATACGGGTCTCCTACGAGCAGTACTTC
D: -; J: TRBJ2-3; V: TRBV7-2; size: once; CDR3: CASSLEGGFTDTQYF; DNA: TGTGCCAGCAGCTTAGAGGGGGGGTTCACAGATACGCAGTATTTT
D: -; J: TRBJ1-6; V: TRBV27; size: -; CDR3: CASSTDGTNSPLHF; DNA: TGTGCCAGCAGCACCGACGGGACTAATTCACCCCTCCACTTT
D: -; J: TRBJ1-5; V: TRBV19; size: few; CDR3: CASKEAGQNNQPQHF; DNA: TGTGCCAGTAAAGAGGCTGGGCAGAACAATCAGCCCCAGCATTTT
D: -; J: TRBJ1-1; V: TRBV7-9; size: -; CDR3: CASSPPGAGNTEAFF; DNA: TGTGCCAGCAGCCCTCCTGGGGCGGGGAACACTGAAGCTTTCTTT
D: -; J: TRBJ2-7; V: TRBV27; size: few; CDR3: CASSFRDGAYEQYF; DNA: TGTGCCAGCAGTTTCCGGGACGGAGCCTACGAGCAGTACTTC
D: -; J: TRBJ1-5; V: TRBV4-1; size: -; CDR3: CASSQDGGLYQPQHF; DNA: TGCGCCAGCAGCCAAGATGGAGGGCTCTATCAGCCCCAGCATTTT
D: -; J: TRBJ1-2; V: TRBV6-1; size: -; CDR3: CAISQDRQARGYTF; DNA: TGTGCCATCAGCCAGGACCGACAGGCGCGGGGGTACACCTTC
D: -; J: TRBJ1-1; V: TRBV7-9; size: -; CDR3: CASSLGRAMNTEAFF; DNA: TGTGCCAGCAGCTTAGGCAGGGCCATGAACACTGAAGCTTTCTTT
D: -; J: TRBJ2-5; V: TRBV12-3/TRBV12-4; size: -; CDR3: CASSHDRSQETQYF; DNA: TGTGCCAGCAGTCACGACAGGTCCCAAGAGACCCAGTACTTC
D: TRBD1; J: TRBJ1-2; V: TRBV20-1; size: once; CDR3: CSARDGGTGAGYGYTF; DNA: TGCAGTGCTAGAGATGGGGGGACAGGGGCCGGGTATGGCTACACCTTC
D: TRBD2; J: TRBJ2-7; V: TRBV7-2; size: -; CDR3: CASSPVGIAGVLYF; DNA: TGTGCCAGCAGCCCCGTGGGGATAGCGGGAGTCCTGTACTTC
D: TRBD1; J: TRBJ2-7; V: TRBV27; size: -; CDR3: CASSRTGYEQYF; DNA: TGTGCCAGCAGCAGGACAGGGTACGAGCAGTACTTC
D: -; J: TRBJ2-1; V: TRBV6-1; size: many; CDR3: CASSYRDPPYNEQFF; DNA: TGTGCCAGCAGTTATCGGGATCCCCCCTACAATGAGCAGTTCTTC
D: TRBD2; J: TRBJ2-1; V: TRBV27; size: few; CDR3: CASSPGGPRNEQFF; DNA: TGTGCCAGCAGTCCGGGGGGGCCGCGAAATGAGCAGTTCTTC
D: -; J: TRBJ2-5; V: TRBV10-2; size: -; CDR3: CASSEMALGTETQYF; DNA: TGCGCCAGCAGTGAAATGGCGCTCGGCACAGAGACCCAGTACTTC
D: -; J: TRBJ1-5; V: TRBV20-1; size: -; CDR3: CSAAGSGAGQPQHF; DNA: TGCAGTGCCGCCGGAAGTGGGGCGGGACAGCCCCAGCATTTT
D: -; J: TRBJ2-1; V: TRBV6-6; size: -; CDR3: CASSEYSCAPYNEQFF; DNA: TGTGCCAGCAGTGAGTACTCGTGCGCCCCTTACAATGAGCAGTTCTTC
D: TRBD2; J: TRBJ2-1; V: TRBV4-1; size: few; CDR3: CASSQVLLAVGSYNEQFF; DNA: TGCGCCAGCAGCCAAGTTCTTCTAGCGGTAGGCTCCTACAATGAGCAGTTCTTC
D: -; J: TRBJ2-5; V: TRBV6-6; size: -; CDR3: CASSYVGSGLQETQYF; DNA: TGTGCCAGCAGTTACGTCGGGTCAGGGCTACAAGAGACCCAGTACTTC
D: TRBD1; J: TRBJ2-1; V: TRBV27; size: many; CDR3: CASSPPGQGGQFF; DNA: TGTGCCAGCAGTCCCCCCGGACAGGGTGGGCAGTTCTTC
D: -; J: TRBJ2-5; V: TRBV6-1; size: -; CDR3: CASSETDRPETQYF; DNA: TGTGCCAGCAGTGAAACCGACAGGCCAGAGACCCAGTACTTC
D: -; J: TRBJ1-5; V: TRBV12-3/TRBV12-4; size: -; CDR3: CASSLARSRNQPQHF; DNA: TGTGCCAGCAGTTTAGCACGTTCCCGCAATCAGCCCCAGCATTTT
D: -; J: TRBJ2-7; V: TRBV6-1; size: -; CDR3: CAIMRGQGEQYF; DNA: TGTGCCATCATGCGGGGTCAGGGCGAGCAGTACTTC
D: -; J: TRBJ2-7; V: TRBV7-2; size: -; CDR3: CASSLARQLKSYEQYF; DNA: TGTGCCAGCAGCTTAGCTCGTCAGCTGAAATCCTACGAGCAGTACTTC
D: -; J: TRBJ1-1; V: TRBV7-9; size: -; CDR3: CASSQMGGLGTEAFF; DNA: TGTGCCAGCAGCCAAATGGGGGGCCTGGGCACTGAAGCTTTCTTT
D: -; J: TRBJ2-5; V: TRBV2; size: -; CDR3: CATQRETQYF; DNA: TGTGCCACCCAAAGGGAGACCCAGTACTTC